Below are 19 T cell receptor beta chains sequenced from a single sample in a study of tumor-infiltrating lymphocytes in primary liver carcinoma. Germline DNA was extracted alongside blood RNA, which was obtained from unsorted whole blood. TCR beta cDNA was reverse-transcribed from about 500 ng of total RNA. The reaction used a constant-region primer and ProtoScript II reverse transcriptase. A slightly modified ARM-PCR protocol with three nested multiplex PCR rounds produced these TCR beta libraries. A C-beta reverse primer was combined with TRBV1-TRBV30 forward primers in the first two PCR rounds, and each round had approximately 10 cycles. TCRdb recomputed calls from the multiplex PCR reads with MiXCR, one row per CDR3 protein. The sample yields 300,000 to 400,000 distinct CDR3 sequences, about 65% seen once. Sequencing was performed on peripheral blood. The receptors originated from a man aged 40-55 years with primary liver carcinoma and hepatitis B virus infection.

With regard to this clonotype: The CDR3 ends on some other residue instead of the conserved phenylalanine or tryptophan, so this is likely a read error. The rearrangement links TRBV14 to TRBJ2-3, with a possible D match to TRBD1 (5 bases). The V gene lost 0 bases and the J gene lost 4 bases, with 14 bases spanning the gap. This CDR3 region has 16 residues. CDR1 is SGHDN, CDR2 FVKESK, per germline. The CDR3 sequence is CASSQDHRHGADTQYY. DNA of the CDR3: TGTGCCAGCAGCCAAGATCACAGGCACGGCGCAGATACGCAGTATTAT.

In its sample, this clonotype was seen many times. V usage is TRBV5-5 and J usage is TRBJ2-7, with 10 bases fitting TRBD2. The V and J ends lost 2 bases and 6 bases, in that order; junction bases with no gene match: 5. Germline CDR1 is SGHKS and CDR2 is YYEKEE (reference sequence). The CDR3 has 14 amino acids. CDR3 residues: CASSFLAGEGEQYF. The CDR3 DNA is TGTGCCAGCAGCTTTCTAGCGGGAGAGGGCGAGCAGTACTTC.

The rearrangement uses TRBV10-3 and TRBJ2-7; no reliable D call. There are 11 residues in the CDR3. Germline V CDR1 and CDR2: ENHRY, SYGVKD. Trimming took off 10 bases at V and 2 bases at J, with 9 bases between the two ends. CDR3 coding DNA: TGTGCCACCACGACAACCTACGAGCAGTACTTC. Protein sequence: CATTTTYEQYF.

Note on this clonotype: The junction does not match germline at one end; this may be a read error. The chain joins TRBV11-2 to TRBJ1-6; D remains unclear. The CDR3 has 13 residues. CDR1 and CDR2 (germline): SGHAT, FQNNGV. CDR3 loop: CASSYSYNSLLHF. CDR3 nucleotides: TGTGCCAGCAGCTACTCATATAATTCACTCCTCCACTTT.

A word on this clonotype: A much more abundant neighbour one base away suggests this may be a read error. The chain employs TRBV12-3 or TRBV12-4 and TRBJ2-7, with TRBD1 matching 12 bases. The V gene end was trimmed by 7 bases and the J gene end by 6 bases; junction bases not matched to a gene: 13. The CDR3 sequence is 16 residues long. The CDR3 coding sequence is TGTGCCAGCACCATCCACCGGGACAGGGGGCGGTCCGAGCAGTACTTC. This encodes CASTIHRDRGRSEQYF.

J is TRBJ2-2 and V is TRBV6-1, with D perhaps matching TRBD2 (6 bases). This CDR3 has 13 amino acids. Germline V gene sequence: CDR1 MNHNS, CDR2 SASEGT. V lost 5 bases, J lost 6 bases, and 10 bases lay in between. For the CDR3, the DNA is TGTGCCAGCAGTTGGGACTTCTCCGGGGAGCTGTTTTTT. Translation: CASSWDFSGELFF.

This clonotype has ten or more counts. The V and J genes are TRBV11-2 and TRBJ2-7, with 9 bases identical to TRBD2. Trimming removed 4 bases from V and 0 bases from J; junction bases left unmatched: 4. Looked up from germline, CDR1 is SGHAT and CDR2 is FQNNGV. The CDR3 consists of 15 residues. The CDR3 protein is CASSSHSGSSYEQYF. Written as DNA, the CDR3 is TGTGCCAGCAGCTCCCATAGCGGGAGCTCCTACGAGCAGTACTTC.

Remarks on this clonotype: A much larger clone differs from this one at a single base, so this may be a read error. The V and J genes are TRBV6-2 or TRBV6-3 and TRBJ2-1; D call uncertain. The CDR3 totals 18 residues. Germline-derived CDR1 and CDR2 are MNHEY and SVGEGT. Written as DNA, the CDR3 is TGTACCAGCAGTCCTCTGCCCCCCGGGCCCAGCCCCTACAATGAGCAGTTCTTC. It is translated as CTSSPLPPGPSPYNEQFF.

Details on this clonotype: One junction end disagrees with the germline gene, perhaps due to a read error. The chain is built from TRBV6-6 and TRBJ1-1; TRBD1 might be the D (6 bases). The CDR3 sequence is 14 residues long. CDR1 MNHNY and CDR2 SVGAGI come from the germline V gene (reference sequence). CDR3 loop: CASANWGGSTEPFF. The CDR3 nucleotides are TGTGCCAGCGCGAACTGGGGGGGCTCGACTGAACCTTTCTTT.

As concerns this clonotype: A read error may produce the germline difference seen at one junction end. The V call is TRBV10-2, the J call TRBJ2-2; weak D call: TRBD2 (5 bases). Germline V CDR1 and CDR2: WSHSY, SAAADI. This CDR3 contains 14 residues. For the CDR3, the DNA is TGCGCCACGCAGGACGTAGGGAACACCGGGGAACTGTTTTTT. Its translation: CATQDVGNTGELFF.

Comments on this clonotype: This may come from a read error, since a much larger clone is one base off. This chain uses TRBV6-1 with TRBJ2-1; tentative D call: TRBD2 (6 bases). Germline V gene lookup returns CDR1 MNHNS and CDR2 SASEGT. This CDR3 is 15 amino acids long. V was trimmed by 9 bases and J by 0 bases, leaving 15 bases between them. This CDR3 reads CARRETSYSYNEQFF. CDR3 DNA: TGTGCCAGAAGAGAAACTAGCTACTCCTACAATGAGCAGTTCTTC.

This clonotype was detected a few times. V usage is TRBV7-8 and J usage is TRBJ2-2, with TRBD2 matching over 7 bases. V trimming: 5 bases; J trimming: 4 bases; junction bases outside the gene matches: 10. The CDR3 sequence is 16 residues long. The germline CDR1 and CDR2 sequences are SGHVS and FQNEAQ. The CDR3 nucleotides read TGTGCCAGCAGCCTGGGGGAGGGCCGAGCCACCGGGGAGCTGTTTTTT. Its protein is CASSLGEGRATGELFF.

For this clonotype: A clone one base away is much larger, so this may be a read error. J is TRBJ1-1 and V is TRBV6-2 or TRBV6-3, with D perhaps matching TRBD1 (5 bases). The CDR3 extends over 13 amino acids. Per the germline V gene, CDR1 is MNHEY and CDR2 is SVGEGT. V gave up 11 bases and J gave up 0 bases, with 13 bases separating them. This chain's CDR3 is CAGIRTLNTEAFF. The CDR3 coding sequence is TGTGCCGGTATAAGGACACTGAACACTGAAGCTTTCTTT.

This clonotype came up a few times. The rearrangement links TRBV4-2 to TRBJ1-1; no reliable D call. The germline V and J ends were trimmed by 4 bases and 3 bases, with 9 bases remaining between them. The CDR3 is 13 residues long. Germline CDR1 LGHNA, CDR2 YNFKEQ. The CDR3 bases are TGTGCCAGCAGCCCACAAGAGGACACTGAAGCTTTCTTT. Protein sequence: CASSPQEDTEAFF.

In regard to this clonotype: A read error is possible here, since a much larger clone lies one base away. This CDR3 is missing its conserved last phenylalanine or tryptophan, likely due to a read error. The chain is built from TRBV4-1 and TRBJ2-7; the D call may be TRBD1 or TRBD2 (5 bases each). The CDR3 contains 14 residues. The germline CDR1 and CDR2 sequences are MGHRA and YSYEKL. Trimming took 6 bases from V and 0 from J, leaving 12 bases between them. The DNA of the CDR3 is TGCGCCAGCAGTCCGGGGCAGGGCTCCTACGAGCAGTACCTC. Its protein is CASSPGQGSYEQYL.

Concerning this clonotype: This may arise from a read error, as a much more abundant clone is one base away. The chain employs TRBV6-6 and TRBJ2-3; D gene ambiguous. Germline V gene data show CDR1 as MNHNY and CDR2 as SVGAGI (reference sequence). This CDR3 comprises 13 residues. CDR3 in DNA: TGTGCCATCAGTGCTATGGGGACAGATACGCAGTATTTT. This codes for CAISAMGTDTQYF.

This clonotype was observed at least ten times. The chain has TRBV11-2 and TRBJ2-7; 7 bases map to TRBD1. The CDR3 covers 15 residues. Germline CDR1 reads SGHAT; CDR2 reads FQNNGV. J was trimmed by 3 bases and V by 2 bases; bases with no gene match: 7. The chain's CDR3 is CASSLNRGEYYEQYF. CDR3 sequence (DNA): TGTGCCAGCAGCTTAAACAGGGGCGAATACTACGAGCAGTACTTC.

This clonotype was detected only a few times. The chain uses TRBV7-9 and TRBJ2-3; D perhaps matches TRBD1 (5 bases). The V end was cut by 5 bases, the J end by 2 bases, with 20 bases between. Germline V gene sequence: CDR1 SEHNR, CDR2 FQNEAQ (reference sequence). The CDR3 contains 17 residues. The CDR3 spells CASSGEGRRGHTDTQYF. The CDR3 bases are TGTGCCAGCAGCGGGGAAGGCCGTCGCGGACACACAGATACGCAGTATTTT. Full variable domain (remainder filled in from reference TRBV7-9 and TRBJ2-3): DTGVSQNPRHKITKRGQNVTFRCDPISEHNRLYWYRQTLGQGPEFLTYFQNEAQLEKSRLLSDRFSAERPKGSFSTLEIQRTEQGDSAMYLCASSGEGRRGHTDTQYFGPGTRLTVL.

On this clonotype: One end of the junction varies from germline; a read error may be responsible. J is TRBJ1-1 and V is TRBV11-2; D possibly corresponds to TRBD1 (6 bases). CDR3 length: 14 residues. CDR1 is SGHAT and CDR2 is FQNNGV in the germline V gene. CDR3 coding DNA: TGTGCCAGTAGCTTAGGGGGTGGGGACACTAAAGCTTTCTTT. Protein product: CASSLGGGDTKAFF.